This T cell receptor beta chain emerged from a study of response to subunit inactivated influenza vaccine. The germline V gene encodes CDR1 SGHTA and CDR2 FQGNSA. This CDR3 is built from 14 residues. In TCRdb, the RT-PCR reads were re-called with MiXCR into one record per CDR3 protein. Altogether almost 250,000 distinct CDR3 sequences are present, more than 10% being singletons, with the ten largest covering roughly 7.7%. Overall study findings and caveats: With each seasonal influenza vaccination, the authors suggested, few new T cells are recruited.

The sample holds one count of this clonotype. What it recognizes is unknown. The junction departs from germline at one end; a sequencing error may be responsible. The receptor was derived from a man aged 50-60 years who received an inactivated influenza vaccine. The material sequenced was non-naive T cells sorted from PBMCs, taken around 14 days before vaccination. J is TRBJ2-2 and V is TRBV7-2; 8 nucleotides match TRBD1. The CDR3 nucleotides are TGTGTCAGCAGCAAGAGACAGGGGCACGGGGAGCTGTTTTTT. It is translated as CVSSKRQGHGELFF.